Below, one TCR beta chain is given with its context. The record originates from a study of technical replicates of blood from several donors. Clones were sequenced by immunoSEQ multiplex PCR, and TCRdb holds only the in-frame ones, with some missing. The sample has around 57,000 clones, approximately 97% seen once. Trimming cost V 2 bases and J 3 bases, with 19 bases left between them. Germline V gives CDR1 SNHLY, CDR2 FYNNEI. This CDR3 region has 17 residues. The sequence was collected from a human donor in good health. The chain has TRBV2 and TRBJ1-2; weak D call: TRBD1 (5 bases). Sequencing used T cells isolated from PBMCs. DNA for the CDR3: TGTGCCAGCAGTGAAAGGGAAGCGACAGCCTTCTACTATGGCTACACCTTC. This sequence encodes CASSEREATAFYYGYTF.